The 12 T cell receptor beta chains below all came from one sample that was sequenced in a study of blood T cells in healthy people across ages. Sample-barcoded 5' priming and a J-beta primer mix drove a second PCR of about 7 to 12 cycles. One entry per CDR3 protein results from TCRdb running MiXCR on the 5' RACE reads. The sample yields roughly 2 million distinct CDR3 sequences, 40% to 55% seen once. Sequenced sample: blood. Every receptor here comes from a woman aged 35 to 49 in good health.

Ten or more counts support this clonotype. The CDR3 here is CAIRGEGHPYTF. As DNA, the CDR3 is TGTGCCATCAGAGGCGAGGGGCACCCCTACACCTTC. The chain joins TRBV10-3 to TRBJ1-2, with a weak D call TRBD1 (5 bases). V was pared by 6 bases and J by 10 bases, with 15 bases between. The CDR3 loop spans 12 amino acids. Germline values: CDR1 ENHRY, CDR2 SYGVKD.

This chain uses TRBV20-1 with TRBJ2-7, with 8 bases identical to TRBD1. The germline CDR1 and CDR2 sequences are DFQATT and SNEGSKA (reference sequence). The CDR3 spans 14 residues. Germline trimming cut 6 bases from V and 4 bases from J; bases unmatched to any gene: 11. This CDR3 reads CSAPFGTGAYEQYF. DNA for the CDR3: TGCAGTGCCCCTTTCGGGACAGGAGCATACGAGCAGTACTTC.

The CDR3 nucleotides are TGTGCCAGCAGCGTCAGACAGGGGATTCAGGAGACCCAGTACTTC. Translated: CASSVRQGIQETQYF. The chain joins TRBV9 to TRBJ2-7; TRBD1 matches 8 bases. The last part of the DNA fits TRBJ2-5 better; the J call may be wrong. The CDR3 is made up of 15 amino acids. The V gene's germline CDR1 is SGDLS and CDR2 YYNGEE.

The chain has TRBV20-1 and TRBJ2-7; D might be TRBD2 (6 bases). The closer fit of TRBJ2-5 to the DNA end suggests the J call may be wrong. The length of the CDR3 is 12 residues. In germline, CDR1 is DFQATT, CDR2 SNEGSKA (reference sequence). CDR3 nucleotide sequence: TGCAGTGCTGGGTACCGGGAGGAGACCCAGTACTTC. It specifies CSAGYREETQYF.

This sequence joins TRBV20-1 and TRBJ2-1, with 13 bases matching TRBD2. This CDR3 spans 14 amino acids. Trimming removed 7 bases from V and 9 bases from J; junction bases left unmatched: 9. The germline V gene has CDR1 DFQATT and CDR2 SNEGSKA (reference sequence). The CDR3 DNA is TGCAGTGTTCGGACTAGCGGGGGTGTTGTTGAGCAGTTCTTC. Residues: CSVRTSGGVVEQFF.

The CDR3 sequence: CASQDRGWNTEAFF. In DNA, the CDR3 is TGTGCCAGCCAGGACAGGGGTTGGAACACTGAAGCTTTCTTT. The genes are TRBV6-5 and TRBJ1-1, with 9 bases fitting TRBD1. The CDR3 spans 14 residues. Germline trimming cut 8 bases from V and 1 base from J; bases unmatched to any gene: 5. Germline CDR1 reads MNHEY; CDR2 reads SVGAGI.

About this clonotype itself: The junction departs from the called germline gene at one end, perhaps through a read error. In DNA, the CDR3 is TGTGCCAGCGGCTTCAGGGGAACGGGGACAGATACGCAGTATTTT. Residues: CASGFRGTGTDTQYF. The V and J genes are TRBV7-9 and TRBJ2-3, with D perhaps matching TRBD1 (6 bases). CDR3 size: 15 residues. Per germline, CDR1 SEHNR and CDR2 FQNEAQ (reference sequence).

This clonotype has only one observation. The CDR3 DNA sequence: TGTGCCAGCAGTTTGAGGGCCTCTGAAGCTTTCTTT. This gives the protein CASSLRASEAFF. The genes are TRBV28 and TRBJ1-1; D remains ambiguous. V was shortened by 3 bases and J by 6 bases, with 8 bases between the two germline ends. The CDR3 length is 12 residues. The germline V gene encodes CDR1 MDHEN and CDR2 SYDVKM.

This clonotype was detected only a few times. The chain links TRBV11-1 to TRBJ2-7; D possibly corresponds to TRBD2 (5 bases). CDR1 SGHAT and CDR2 FQDESV come from the germline V gene (reference sequence). Trimming removed 2 bases from V and 0 bases from J, with 14 bases in between. The CDR3 covers 16 residues. The CDR3 loop is CASSLLGLDYSYEQYF. In nucleotides, the CDR3 is TGTGCCAGCAGCTTATTGGGTCTCGACTACTCCTACGAGCAGTACTTC. Full variable domain (remainder filled in from reference TRBV11-1 and TRBJ2-7): EAEVAQSPRYKITEKSQAVAFWCDPISGHATLYWYRQILGQGPELLVQFQDESVVDDSQLPKDRFSAERLKGVDSTLKIQPAELGDSAMYLCASSLLGLDYSYEQYFGPGTRLTVT.

The J gene is TRBJ1-5, the V gene TRBV28; TRBD1 agrees at 7 bases. V was pared by 6 bases and J by 1 base, with 9 bases of the junction left unmatched. There are 16 residues in the CDR3. The germline V gene encodes CDR1 MDHEN and CDR2 SYDVKM. CDR3 in DNA: TGTGCCAGCAGAAAGGGACAGCTTGGCAGCAATCAGCCCCAGCATTTT. This sequence encodes CASRKGQLGSNQPQHF.

The V call is TRBV27, the J call TRBJ2-4; no reliable D call. The tail of the sequence fits TRBJ2-7 better, so the J call may be wrong. The germline V gene encodes CDR1 MNHEY and CDR2 SMNVEV (reference sequence). CDR3 size: 14 residues. CDR3 nucleotides: TGTGCCAGCAGTTTATCGACATACTCCTACGAGCAGTACTTC. This sequence encodes CASSLSTYSYEQYF.

The chain's CDR3 is CASSNLGTNSPLHF. DNA for the CDR3: TGTGCCAGCAGTAACCTCGGAACAAATTCACCCCTCCACTTT. V is TRBV6-4 and J is TRBJ1-6; D ambiguous. The CDR3 is made up of 14 amino acids. Trimming took 5 bases from V and 7 from J, leaving 12 bases between them. Germline V gene data show CDR1 as MRHNA and CDR2 as SNTAGT.